This T cell receptor beta chain is from a study of T cell responses to AZD1222 COVID-19 vaccine. Findings of the study overall: Spike was spanned by vaccine-associated CD4 TCRs, which were dominant at 160-218 and 743-854.

Profiled with immunoSEQ multiplex PCR; TCRdb holds only in-frame clones, not every one. Here the sample spans 130,000 to 150,000 clones, around nine tenths being singletons. Per the germline V gene, CDR1 is LGHNA and CDR2 is YNFKEQ. The CDR3 sequence is 15 residues long. Trimming took off 6 bases at V and 4 bases at J, with 16 bases between the two ends. Concerning this clone itself: Its cognate antigen is unknown.

The rearrangement links TRBV4-2 to TRBJ1-3; tentatively, D is TRBD1 (6 bases). The sequenced sample was peripheral blood, obtained on day 0 of MenACWY control vaccination. The origin of this receptor is an adult in good health. In DNA form, the CDR3 reads TGTGCCAGCAGAGCGGGGGCCGCCGGCGGAAACACCATATATTTT. It is translated as CASRAGAAGGNTIYF.